The clone carrying this T cell receptor beta chain turned up a few times. Its antigen is not known. This record belongs to a study of vaccination and CD4 T cells after COVID-19. In the study overall: Participants got two doses of BNT162b2 or mRNA-1273 vaccine. Overlapping peptides covering the spike proteins of SARS-CoV-2, HCoV-NL63, HCoV-OC43 and HCoV-229E were added to stimulate cells.

The treatment was: roughly 10-day PBMC culture with coronavirus spike peptide pools or control peptides (ViraFEST assay). CD4+ T cells of the unexposed donor were collected before the COVID-19 pandemic (2011-2018). Researchers challenged CD4+ T cells from unexposed donors with SARS-CoV-2 S/N and four cold-coronavirus spikes, cells permitting. Scientists ran DNA taken from cultured CD4+ T cells through the Oncomine TCR Beta short-read assay for sequencing. From CD4+ T cells that had been cultured, genomic DNA was extracted. TCRdb itself ran the PCR reads through MiXCR, one entry per CDR3 protein. This sample has about 7,300 distinct CDR3 sequences, with more than 65% found just once. Losses at the gene ends were 6 bases for V and 8 bases for J; bases not matched to a gene: 18. The CDR3 loop spans 16 amino acids. Per the germline V gene, CDR1 is DFQATT and CDR2 is SNEGSKA (reference sequence).

The rearrangement joins TRBV20-1 to TRBJ1-2, with 10 positions matching TRBD1. The TCR originated in a human donor in good health. The sequencing input was CD4+ T cells from blood, cultured in vitro. Here the CDR3 reads CSAAQVGGTGVRGYTF. CDR3 sequence (DNA): TGCAGTGCCGCCCAAGTGGGGGGGACAGGGGTACGAGGCTACACCTTC.